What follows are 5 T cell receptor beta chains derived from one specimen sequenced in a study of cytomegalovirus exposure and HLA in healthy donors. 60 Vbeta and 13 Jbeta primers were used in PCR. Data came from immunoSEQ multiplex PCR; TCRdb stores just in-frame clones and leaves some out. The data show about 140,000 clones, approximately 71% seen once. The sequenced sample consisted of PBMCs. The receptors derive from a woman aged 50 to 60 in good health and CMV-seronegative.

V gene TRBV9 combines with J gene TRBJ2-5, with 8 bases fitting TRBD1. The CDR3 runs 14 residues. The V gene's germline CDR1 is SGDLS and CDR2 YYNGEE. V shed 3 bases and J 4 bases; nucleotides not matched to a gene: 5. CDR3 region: CASSARDRLETQYF. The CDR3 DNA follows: TGTGCCAGCAGCGCCCGGGACAGGCTAGAGACCCAGTACTTC.

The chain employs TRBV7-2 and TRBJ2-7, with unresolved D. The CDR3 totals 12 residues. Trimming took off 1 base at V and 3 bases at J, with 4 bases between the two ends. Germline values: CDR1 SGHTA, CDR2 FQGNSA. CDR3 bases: TGTGCCAGCAGCTTAGATCACTACGAGCAGTACTTC. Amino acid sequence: CASSLDHYEQYF.

The DNA of the CDR3 is TGTGCCAGCAGCTTACCCGGACAGGGCTCCTACGAGCAGTACTTC. Amino acid sequence: CASSLPGQGSYEQYF. The rearrangement joins TRBV13 to TRBJ2-5; TRBD1 matches 8 bases. Judging by the DNA end, TRBJ2-7 fits better; the J call may be wrong. The CDR3 has 15 amino acids. Germline V lookup: CDR1 PRHDT, CDR2 FYEKMQ (reference sequence).

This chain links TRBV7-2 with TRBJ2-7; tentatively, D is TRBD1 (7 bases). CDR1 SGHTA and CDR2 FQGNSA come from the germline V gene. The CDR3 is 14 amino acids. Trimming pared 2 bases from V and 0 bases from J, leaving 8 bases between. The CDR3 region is CASSLQGGSYEQYF. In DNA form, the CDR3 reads TGTGCCAGCAGCTTACAGGGGGGCTCCTACGAGCAGTACTTC.

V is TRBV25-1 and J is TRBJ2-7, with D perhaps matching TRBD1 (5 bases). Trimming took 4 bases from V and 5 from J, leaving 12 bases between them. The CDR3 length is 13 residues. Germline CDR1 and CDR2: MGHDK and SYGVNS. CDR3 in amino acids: CASSVQGRDEQYF. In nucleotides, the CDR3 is TGTGCCAGCAGTGTCCAAGGCAGGGACGAGCAGTACTTC.